This is a list of T cell receptor beta chains from one sample in a study of immune cell composition in non-small cell lung cancer. The protocol was immunoSEQ multiplex PCR, while the TCRdb copy is restricted to in-frame clones and leaves out a portion. The table shows 1,500 to 2,500 clones, with more than 65% occurring only once. The sequenced sample consisted of lung tumor tissue. Receptors originate from a human donor with non-small cell lung cancer. Both conserved end residues are part of each CDR3. The order of the fields is clone size, V gene, J gene, CDR3 protein. Some rows mark clone size as missing; the rest say once, few, many or name a class of expanded clone.

NA	TRBV6-5	TRBJ2-7	CASRGGTYEQYF
few	TRBV21-1	TRBJ2-7	CASSKRDHEGDSYEQYF
NA	TRBV7-9	TRBJ1-3	CASSRDSLSGNTIYF
NA	TRBV5-6	TRBJ2-3	CASRPGADTQYF
NA	TRBV6-1	TRBJ1-2	CASSDARVLQGYTF
NA	TRBV29-1	TRBJ1-5	CSVEVGAAQHF
NA	TRBV14	TRBJ2-5	CASSLYRRETQYF
NA	TRBV4-3	TRBJ2-1	CASSQDRLAGGKQFF
NA	TRBV6-1	TRBJ1-2	CASRDRGDLGVGYTF
NA	TRBV30	TRBJ2-3	CAWSVWAGDTQYF
NA	TRBV5-1	TRBJ2-3	CASSLLEAPQYF
NA	TRBV5-4	TRBJ2-2	CASSRGLADSTGELFF
once	TRBV5-5	TRBJ1-2	CASSFPGGTGPNYGYTF
large	TRBV6-1	TRBJ2-3	CASSLLAGAGDTQYF
NA	TRBV18	TRBJ1-2	CASSPRQGQAGLHYGYTF
NA	TRBV7-7	TRBJ2-2	CASSSQGPPGELFF
once	TRBV5-6	TRBJ1-5	CASSFINQPQHF
NA	TRBV6-6	TRBJ1-5	CASSYSTGSGNQPQHF
NA	TRBV6-5	TRBJ2-1	CASSEATQEQFF
NA	TRBV10-3	TRBJ2-1	CAISESWLAYNEQFF
NA	TRBV11-1	TRBJ2-7	CASSRSRATYEQYF
NA	TRBV4-2	TRBJ1-4	CASSQDQGEGNEKLFF
NA	TRBV5-1	TRBJ1-5	CASSGRRTGTNQPQHF
NA	TRBV28	TRBJ1-5	CASTGKDNQPQHF
NA	TRBV10-3	TRBJ1-3	CAICDPAGAGNTIYF
once	TRBV5-4	TRBJ1-1	CASSLGVRASEGNTEAFF
NA	TRBV10-3	TRBJ2-3	CAIEGVSTDTQYF
NA	TRBV15	TRBJ2-3	CATSTGGSTDTQYF
NA	TRBV2	TRBJ2-3	CASRLAGRRGDTQYF
few	TRBV6-5	TRBJ2-7	CASSYGQGKAREQYF
few	TRBV15	TRBJ2-5	CATSRGAGTGDISTQYF
NA	TRBV14	TRBJ2-6	CASSQVGQLRSGANVLTF
NA	TRBV11-3	TRBJ2-7	CASSSPQGVGSYEQYF
NA	TRBV5-1	TRBJ1-4	CASSSTGRLEKLFF
NA	TRBV18	TRBJ2-7	CASSQLPGGYEQYF
NA	TRBV6-1	TRBJ1-2	CASSKGADYGYTF
NA	TRBV5-4	TRBJ1-2	CASSFGQGAANYGYTF
NA	TRBV9	TRBJ1-6	CASSVAGGQGSPLHF
NA	TRBV7-9	TRBJ1-4	CASSPEARKLFF
NA	TRBV11-2	TRBJ2-7	CASSASGSFSYEQYF
NA	TRBV30	TRBJ2-3	CAWSPGPGESTDTQYF
once	TRBV6-1	TRBJ1-5	CASSRDRGEEHF
NA	TRBV9	TRBJ1-2	CASRAEVGGGYTF
NA	TRBV7-9	TRBJ2-3	CASSLARLAGGGDTQYF
once	TRBV2	TRBJ2-1	CASLDSHYNEQFF
once	TRBV27	TRBJ2-5	CASSQPGGGRSIGTQYF
NA	TRBV18	TRBJ2-1	CASSPGTGEVNEQFF
NA	TRBV5-1	NA	CASSPGDGYYEQYF
NA	TRBV27	TRBJ2-3	CASSSRLAGGTDTQYF
NA	TRBV11-2	TRBJ1-6	CASSPRTGYNSPLHF
NA	TRBV6-4	TRBJ1-1	CATSQGANTEAFF
NA	TRBV27	TRBJ2-3	CASSWGLAGVDTQYF
NA	TRBV28	TRBJ1-4	CASTPLRGGREKLFF
NA	TRBV28	TRBJ2-3	CASSLWAGGPQDTQYF